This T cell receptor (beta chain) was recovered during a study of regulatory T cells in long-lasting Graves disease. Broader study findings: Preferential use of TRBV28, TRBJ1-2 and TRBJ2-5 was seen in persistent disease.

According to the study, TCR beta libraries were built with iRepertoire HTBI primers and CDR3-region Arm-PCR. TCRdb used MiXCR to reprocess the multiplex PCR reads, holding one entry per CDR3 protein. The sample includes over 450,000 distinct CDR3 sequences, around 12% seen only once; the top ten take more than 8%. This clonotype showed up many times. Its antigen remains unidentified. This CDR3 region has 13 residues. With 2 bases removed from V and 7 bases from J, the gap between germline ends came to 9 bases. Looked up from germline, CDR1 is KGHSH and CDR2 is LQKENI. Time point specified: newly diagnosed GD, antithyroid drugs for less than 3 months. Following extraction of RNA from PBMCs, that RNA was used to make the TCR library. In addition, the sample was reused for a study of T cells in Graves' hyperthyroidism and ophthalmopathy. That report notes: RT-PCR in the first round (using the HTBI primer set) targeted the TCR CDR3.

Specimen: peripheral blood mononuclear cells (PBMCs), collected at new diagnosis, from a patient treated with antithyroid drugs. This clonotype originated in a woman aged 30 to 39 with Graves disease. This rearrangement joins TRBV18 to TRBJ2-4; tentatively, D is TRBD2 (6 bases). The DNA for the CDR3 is TGTGCCAGCTCACCAAACGCGGGGAACATTCAGTACTTC. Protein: CASSPNAGNIQYF.